Listed here are 20 T cell receptor beta chains from one sample, sequenced in a study of beta chain features in type 1 diabetes. Of the isolated RNA, all was reverse transcribed, and so the sequenced material was expressed TCRB transcripts. Sequencing used immunoSEQ multiplex PCR; TCRdb keeps in-frame clones, though not all of them. The data hold hundreds of thousands of clones, with around 13% observed a single time. Material: naive CD4+ T cells from blood. Source of these receptors: a man in his late teens or twenties in good health.

This chain joins TRBV6-5 and TRBJ2-1; D is uncertain. Per germline, CDR1 MNHEY and CDR2 SVGAGI. V lost 4 bases, J lost 5 bases, and 3 bases lay in between. The CDR3 is 11 residues long. The CDR3 bases are TGTGCCAGCAGTTTCGACAATGAGCAGTTCTTC. This translates into CASSFDNEQFF.

The V gene is TRBV5-4, the J gene TRBJ1-2; a possible D gene is TRBD1 (5 bases). Germline CDR1 reads SGHNT; CDR2 reads YYREEE (reference sequence). This CDR3 has 14 residues. The V gene lost 4 bases and the J gene lost 6 bases, with 16 bases spanning the gap. CDR3 bases: TGTGCCAGCAGCCCAGCTGGGGCAGGCAATGGCTACACCTTC. The encoded protein is CASSPAGAGNGYTF.

This clone was seen a handful of times. The chain couples TRBV5-1 to TRBJ2-2; 9 nucleotides match TRBD1. The germline gives CDR1 SGHRS, CDR2 YFSETQ. V was pared by 2 bases and J by 0 bases, with 2 bases of the junction left unmatched. This CDR3 spans 16 amino acids. The CDR3 nucleotides read TGCGCCAGCAGCTTCAGACAGGGGGCGAACACCGGGGAGCTGTTTTTT. Its translation: CASSFRQGANTGELFF.

This sequence joins TRBV6-1 and TRBJ2-7, with TRBD2 matching over 7 bases. V lost 3 bases to trimming and J lost 0 bases; unmatched junction nucleotides: 8. Germline-derived CDR1 and CDR2 are MNHNS and SASEGT. CDR3 length: 16 residues. The CDR3 DNA reads as TGTGCCAGCAGTGACCTAGCGGTTAAGAGCTCCTACGAGCAGTACTTC. It is translated as CASSDLAVKSSYEQYF.

This clone was counted a few times. This CDR3 reads CASRDFNTGELFF. The CDR3 bases are TGTGCCAGCAGGGACTTTAACACCGGGGAGCTGTTTTTT. The V gene is TRBV28, the J gene TRBJ2-2; possible D gene TRBD2, 5 bases. CDR3 length: 13 residues. V lost 6 bases, J lost 2 bases, and 7 bases lay in between. Germline V gene data show CDR1 as MDHEN and CDR2 as SYDVKM.

The chain joins TRBV28 to TRBJ1-1, with D perhaps TRBD1 (5 bases). Germline V CDR1 and CDR2: MDHEN, SYDVKM. This CDR3 is built from 14 residues. Trimming cost V 3 bases and J 4 bases, with 12 bases left between them. CDR3 DNA: TGTGCCAGCAGTTTCCGGGCAGGGCGCACTGAAGCTTTCTTT. This sequence encodes CASSFRAGRTEAFF. The full variable domain, completed using reference TRBV28 and TRBJ1-1, is DVKVTQSSRYLVKRTGEKVFLECVQDMDHENMFWYRQDPGLGLRLIYFSYDVKMKEKGDIPEGYSVSREKKERFSLILESASTNQTSMYLCASSFRAGRTEAFFGQGTRLTVV.

V usage is TRBV10-3 and J usage is TRBJ2-5, with D possibly TRBD1 on 6 matching bases. V lost 3 bases to trimming and J lost 5 bases, with 19 bases between them. The germline gives CDR1 ENHRY, CDR2 SYGVKD. CDR3 length: 16 residues. The CDR3 is CAISDVNREGGETQYF. DNA of the CDR3: TGTGCCATCAGTGATGTAAACAGGGAAGGCGGTGAGACCCAGTACTTC.

This clone was found a few times. The V gene is TRBV4-3, the J gene TRBJ2-2, with 12 bases fitting TRBD1. J lost 3 bases, V lost 4 bases, and 12 bases had no gene match. Germline V lookup: CDR1 LGHNA, CDR2 YSLEER. This CDR3 spans 19 amino acids. CDR3: CASSPKTRDRGLYTGELFF. The CDR3 DNA reads as TGCGCCAGCAGCCCAAAGACCCGGGACAGGGGGCTGTACACCGGGGAGCTGTTTTTT.

Only a few counts were recorded for this clone. The V and J genes are TRBV11-1 and TRBJ1-1; possible D gene TRBD1, 6 bases. With 5 bases removed from V and 7 bases from J, the gap between germline ends came to 14 bases. CDR1 and CDR2 (germline): SGHAT, FQDESV (reference sequence). This CDR3 has 13 amino acids. The CDR3 region has the DNA TGTGCCAGCAGCCGATACAGGGACCTTGAAGCTTTCTTT. Translating gives CASSRYRDLEAFF.

In its sample, this clone was seen a few times. V gene TRBV28 combines with J gene TRBJ2-2; D gene uncertain. Germline CDR1 reads MDHEN; CDR2 reads SYDVKM. V was cut by 7 bases and J by 9 bases, with 9 bases left in between. The CDR3 is made up of 11 amino acids. This chain's CDR3 is CASNTARELFF. Written as DNA, the CDR3 is TGTGCCAGCAACACCGCCAGGGAGCTGTTTTTT.

The chain joins TRBV5-1 to TRBJ2-1; 11 bases agree with TRBD2. The V segment lost 4 bases and the J segment 6 bases; nucleotides outside the gene matches: 18. Germline V lookup: CDR1 SGHRS, CDR2 YFSETQ. The CDR3 is 19 residues long. The DNA of the CDR3 is TGCGCCAGCAGCCAGCGTCCGACCATTAGCGGGAGGGCCAGCAATGAGCAGTTCTTC. Translated: CASSQRPTISGRASNEQFF.

The V gene is TRBV2, the J gene TRBJ1-6; 10 bases map to TRBD1. V gave up 6 bases and J gave up 14 bases; unmatched junction bases: 10. The CDR3 is made up of 14 amino acids. Germline V lookup: CDR1 SNHLY, CDR2 FYNNEI. CDR3 coding DNA: TGTGCCAGCAGGGAGACAGGGGGCGCGACGTCCCTCCACTTT. Its protein product is CASRETGGATSLHF.

The rearrangement joins TRBV28 to TRBJ2-7; 9 nucleotides agree with TRBD2. The J segment lost 0 bases and the V segment lost 2 bases, leaving 11 bases of the junction unmatched. Germline CDR1 is MDHEN and CDR2 is SYDVKM. CDR3 length: 18 residues. Here the CDR3 reads CASSLPIRLADSSYEQYF. CDR3 sequence (DNA): TGTGCCAGCAGTTTACCTATTAGACTAGCGGATAGCTCCTACGAGCAGTACTTC.

The V call is TRBV28, the J call TRBJ2-1; a possible D gene is TRBD2 (6 bases). V was cut by 7 bases and J by 4 bases, with 14 bases left in between. Germline V lookup: CDR1 MDHEN, CDR2 SYDVKM. The CDR3 spans 14 residues. CDR3 bases: TGTGCCAGCACCGACCGGGACTTTTACAATGAGCAGTTCTTC. Protein: CASTDRDFYNEQFF.

This clone was observed a handful of times. The CDR3 loop is CASSVAVNTEAFF. The CDR3 region has the DNA TGTGCCAGCAGTGTGGCCGTGAACACTGAAGCTTTCTTT. This chain connects TRBV6-1 to TRBJ1-1; D uncertain. The CDR3 runs to 13 residues. Germline CDR1 and CDR2: MNHNS and SASEGT. V shed 4 bases and J shed 0 bases, with 6 bases lying between them.

This clone was recorded a few times. V gene TRBV4-1 combines with J gene TRBJ2-1, with D unresolved. The V gene lost 4 bases and the J gene lost 12 bases, with 13 bases spanning the gap. In germline, CDR1 is MGHRA, CDR2 YSYEKL. The CDR3 spans 12 residues. The DNA for the CDR3 is TGCGCCAGCAGCCGACAAGGAAAGGTGCAGTTCTTC. The encoded protein is CASSRQGKVQFF.

The rearrangement links TRBV9 to TRBJ2-7, with D possibly being TRBD2 (7 bases). Germline V gene lookup returns CDR1 SGDLS and CDR2 YYNGEE. The CDR3 totals 15 residues. Trimming stripped 4 bases from V and 4 bases from J, with 18 bases between. CDR3 amino acids: CASSPGQGRGYEQYF. DNA of the CDR3: TGTGCCAGCAGCCCTGGCCAGGGGCGGGGGTACGAGCAGTACTTC.

The chain uses TRBV9 and TRBJ2-5, with D possibly being TRBD1 (5 bases). The germline CDR1 and CDR2 sequences are SGDLS and YYNGEE. V shed 0 bases and J shed 3 bases, with 12 bases lying between them. This CDR3 comprises 15 residues. Here the CDR3 reads CASSVAVGVEETQYF. CDR3 DNA: TGTGCCAGCAGCGTAGCTGTAGGGGTGGAAGAGACCCAGTACTTC.

This clone was counted between two and nine times. V usage is TRBV5-4 and J usage is TRBJ2-5; D possibly corresponds to TRBD2 (5 bases). In germline, CDR1 is SGHNT, CDR2 YYREEE (reference sequence). V lost 5 bases and J lost 3, with 17 bases in between. The CDR3 contains 15 residues. CDR3 protein: CASSQVGVGEETQYF. Here the CDR3 DNA reads TGTGCCAGCAGTCAGGTCGGGGTCGGAGAAGAGACCCAGTACTTC. Supplemented by reference TRBV5-4 and TRBJ2-5, the full variable domain reads ETGVTQSPTHLIKTRGQQVTLRCSSQSGHNTVSWYQQALGQGPQFIFQYYREEENGRGNFPPRFSGLQFPNYSSELNVNALELDDSALYLCASSQVGVGEETQYFGPGTRLLVL.

The V and J genes are TRBV6-5 and TRBJ2-2, with 9 bases fitting TRBD1. This CDR3 region has 14 residues. Germline loops: CDR1 MNHEY, CDR2 SVGAGI. Trimming at V came to 5 bases and at J to 6 bases, leaving 4 bases not matched to a gene. The CDR3: CASSRTGGSGELFF. The CDR3 DNA reads TGTGCCAGCAGTCGCACAGGGGGCTCCGGGGAGCTGTTTTTT.